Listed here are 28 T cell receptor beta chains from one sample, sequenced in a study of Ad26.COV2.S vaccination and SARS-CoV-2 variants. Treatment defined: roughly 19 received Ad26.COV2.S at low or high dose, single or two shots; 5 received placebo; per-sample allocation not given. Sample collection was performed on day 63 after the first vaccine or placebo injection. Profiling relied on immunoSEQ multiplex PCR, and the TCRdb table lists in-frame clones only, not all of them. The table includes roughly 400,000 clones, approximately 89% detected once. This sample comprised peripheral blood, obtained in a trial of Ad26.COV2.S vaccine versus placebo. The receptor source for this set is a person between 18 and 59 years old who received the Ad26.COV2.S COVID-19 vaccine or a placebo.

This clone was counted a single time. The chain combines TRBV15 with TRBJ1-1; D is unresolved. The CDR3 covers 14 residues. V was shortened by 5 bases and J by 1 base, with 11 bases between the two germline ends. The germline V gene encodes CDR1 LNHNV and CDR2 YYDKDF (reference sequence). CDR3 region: CATSSPRANTEAFF. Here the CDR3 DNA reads TGTGCCACCAGCTCCCCAAGGGCGAACACTGAAGCTTTCTTT.

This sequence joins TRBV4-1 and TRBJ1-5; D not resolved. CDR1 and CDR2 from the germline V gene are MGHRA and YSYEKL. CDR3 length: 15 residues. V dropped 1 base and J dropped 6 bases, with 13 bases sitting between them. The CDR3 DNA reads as TGCGCCAGCAGCCAAGTGACAACGGCGGGTCAGCCCCAGCATTTT. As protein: CASSQVTTAGQPQHF.

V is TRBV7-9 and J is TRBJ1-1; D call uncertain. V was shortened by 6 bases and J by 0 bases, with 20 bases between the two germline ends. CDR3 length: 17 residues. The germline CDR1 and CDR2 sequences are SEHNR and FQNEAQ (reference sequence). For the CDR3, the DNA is TGTGCCAGCAGTTCCTCCGGAGGGCTATCCATGAACACTGAAGCTTTCTTT. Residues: CASSSSGGLSMNTEAFF.

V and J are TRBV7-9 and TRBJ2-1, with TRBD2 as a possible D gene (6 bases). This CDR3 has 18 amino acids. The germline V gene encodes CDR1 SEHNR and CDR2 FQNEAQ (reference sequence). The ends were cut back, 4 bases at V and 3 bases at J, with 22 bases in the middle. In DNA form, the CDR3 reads TGTGCCAGCAGCTCCCGAAAAACGTTGGGGAGGATCTACAATGAGCAGTTCTTC. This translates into CASSSRKTLGRIYNEQFF.

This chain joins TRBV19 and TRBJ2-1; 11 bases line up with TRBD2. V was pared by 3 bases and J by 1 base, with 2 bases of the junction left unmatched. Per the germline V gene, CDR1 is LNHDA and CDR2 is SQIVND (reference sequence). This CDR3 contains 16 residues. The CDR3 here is CASSIGLAGSYNEQFF. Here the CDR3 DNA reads TGTGCCAGTAGTATCGGACTAGCGGGTTCCTACAATGAGCAGTTCTTC.

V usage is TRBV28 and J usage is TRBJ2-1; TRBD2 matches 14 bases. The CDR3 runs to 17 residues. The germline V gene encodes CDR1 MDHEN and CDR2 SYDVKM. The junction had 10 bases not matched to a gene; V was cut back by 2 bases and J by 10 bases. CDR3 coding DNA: TGTGCCAGCAGTTTACCGCCGGGACTAGCGGGAGTCGGAGAGCAGTTCTTC. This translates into CASSLPPGLAGVGEQFF.

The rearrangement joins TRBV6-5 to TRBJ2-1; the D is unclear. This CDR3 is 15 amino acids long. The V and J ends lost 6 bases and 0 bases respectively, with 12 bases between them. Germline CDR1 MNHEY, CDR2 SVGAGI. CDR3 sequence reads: CASRSWQSSYNEQFF. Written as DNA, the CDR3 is TGTGCCAGCAGGTCCTGGCAGAGCTCCTACAATGAGCAGTTCTTC.

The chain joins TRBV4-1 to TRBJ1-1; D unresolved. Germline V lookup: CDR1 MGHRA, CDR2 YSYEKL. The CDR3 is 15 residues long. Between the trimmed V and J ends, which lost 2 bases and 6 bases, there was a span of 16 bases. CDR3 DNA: TGCGCCAGCAGCCAACCGACCAGAACCGACCCTGAAGCTTTCTTT. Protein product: CASSQPTRTDPEAFF.

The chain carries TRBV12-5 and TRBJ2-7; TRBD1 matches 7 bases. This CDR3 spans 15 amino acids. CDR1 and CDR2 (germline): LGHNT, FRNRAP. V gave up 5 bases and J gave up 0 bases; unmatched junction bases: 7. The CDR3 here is CASGRTGPYSYEQYF. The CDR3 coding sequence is TGTGCTAGTGGTAGGACAGGACCATACTCCTACGAGCAGTACTTC.

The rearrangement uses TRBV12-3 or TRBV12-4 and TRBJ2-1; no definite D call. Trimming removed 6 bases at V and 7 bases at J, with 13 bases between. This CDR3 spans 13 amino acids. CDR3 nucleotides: TGTGCCAGCAGCCCTGACTGGTTGAATGAGCAGTTCTTC. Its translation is CASSPDWLNEQFF.

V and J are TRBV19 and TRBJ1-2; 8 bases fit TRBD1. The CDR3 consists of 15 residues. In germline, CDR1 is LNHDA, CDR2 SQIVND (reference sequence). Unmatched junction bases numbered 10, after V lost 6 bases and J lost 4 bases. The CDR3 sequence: CASRSDRGHIYGYTF. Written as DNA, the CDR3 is TGTGCCAGTAGGAGCGACAGGGGACACATCTATGGCTACACCTTC. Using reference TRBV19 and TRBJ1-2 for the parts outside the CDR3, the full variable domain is DGGITQSPKYLFRKEGQNVTLSCEQNLNHDAMYWYRQDPGQGLRLIYYSQIVNDFQKGDIAEGYSVSREKKESFPLTVTSAQKNPTAFYLCASRSDRGHIYGYTFGSGTRLTVV.

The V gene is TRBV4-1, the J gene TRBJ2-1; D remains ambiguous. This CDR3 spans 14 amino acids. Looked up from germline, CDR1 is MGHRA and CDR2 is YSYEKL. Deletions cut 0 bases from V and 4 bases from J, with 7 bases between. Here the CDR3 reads CASSQEGPYNEQFF. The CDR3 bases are TGCGCCAGCAGCCAAGAGGGTCCGTACAATGAGCAGTTCTTC.

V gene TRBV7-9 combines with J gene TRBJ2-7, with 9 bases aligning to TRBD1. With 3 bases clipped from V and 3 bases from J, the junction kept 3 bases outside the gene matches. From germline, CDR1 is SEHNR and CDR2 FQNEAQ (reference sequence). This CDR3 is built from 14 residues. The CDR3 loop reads CASSFGQGSYEQYF. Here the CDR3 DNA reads TGTGCCAGCAGCTTCGGACAGGGGAGCTACGAGCAGTACTTC.

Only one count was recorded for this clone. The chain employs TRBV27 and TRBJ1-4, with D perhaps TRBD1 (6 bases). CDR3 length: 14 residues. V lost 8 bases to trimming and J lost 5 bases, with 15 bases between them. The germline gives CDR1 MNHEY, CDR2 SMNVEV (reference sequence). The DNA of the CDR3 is TGTGCCAGCGGCACAGGGAGGTACAATGAAAAACTGTTTTTT. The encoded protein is CASGTGRYNEKLFF.

The CDR3 nucleotides read TGTGCCAGCAGCATGGAGGGCAATCAGCCCCAGCATTTT. It is translated as CASSMEGNQPQHF. This sequence joins TRBV27 and TRBJ1-5; no definite D call. Deletions cut 6 bases from V and 2 bases from J, with 8 bases between. CDR1 MNHEY and CDR2 SMNVEV come from the germline V gene (reference sequence). This CDR3 has 13 amino acids.

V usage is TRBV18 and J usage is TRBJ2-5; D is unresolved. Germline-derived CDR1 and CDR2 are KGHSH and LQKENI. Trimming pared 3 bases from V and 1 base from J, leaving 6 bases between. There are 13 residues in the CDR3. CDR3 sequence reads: CASSPFLQETQYF. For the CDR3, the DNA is TGTGCCAGCTCACCCTTTCTCCAAGAGACCCAGTACTTC.

CDR3 region: CASSTRRAGGSETQYF. CDR3 bases: TGTGCCAGCAGCACCAGGAGGGCGGGAGGTAGTGAGACCCAGTACTTC. The chain carries TRBV7-9 and TRBJ2-5; TRBD2 agrees at 8 bases. Germline CDR1 reads SEHNR; CDR2 reads FQNEAQ (reference sequence). Trimming took 5 bases from V and 5 from J; bases not matched to a gene: 13. The CDR3 runs 16 residues.

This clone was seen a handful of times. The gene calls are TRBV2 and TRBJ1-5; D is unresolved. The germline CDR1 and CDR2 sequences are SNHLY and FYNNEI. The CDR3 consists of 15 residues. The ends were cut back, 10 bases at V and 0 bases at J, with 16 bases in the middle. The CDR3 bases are TGTGCCACCGGAAGCGGCGCAGCTAGCAATCAGCCCCAGCATTTT. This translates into CATGSGAASNQPQHF.

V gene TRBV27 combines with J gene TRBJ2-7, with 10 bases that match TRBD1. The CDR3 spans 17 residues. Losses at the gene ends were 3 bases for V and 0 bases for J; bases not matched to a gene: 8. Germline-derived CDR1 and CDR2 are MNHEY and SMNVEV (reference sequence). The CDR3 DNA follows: TGTGCCAGCAGTTTTAAATGGACAGGGGGGATCTCCTACGAGCAGTACTTC. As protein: CASSFKWTGGISYEQYF.

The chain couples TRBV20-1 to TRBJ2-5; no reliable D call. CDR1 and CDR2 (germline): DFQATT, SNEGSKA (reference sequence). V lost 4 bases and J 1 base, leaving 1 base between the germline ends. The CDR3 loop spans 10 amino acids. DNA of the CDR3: TGCAGTGCTACCCAAGAGACCCAGTACTTC. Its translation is CSATQETQYF.

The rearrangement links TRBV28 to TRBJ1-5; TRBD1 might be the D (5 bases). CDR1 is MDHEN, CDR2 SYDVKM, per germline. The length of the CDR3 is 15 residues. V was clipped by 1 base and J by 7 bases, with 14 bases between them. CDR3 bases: TGTGCCAGCAGTTTATCTATCGGGGGAGGGCAGCCCCAGCATTTT. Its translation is CASSLSIGGGQPQHF. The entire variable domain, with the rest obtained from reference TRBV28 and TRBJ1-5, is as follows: DVKVTQSSRYLVKRTGEKVFLECVQDMDHENMFWYRQDPGLGLRLIYFSYDVKMKEKGDIPEGYSVSREKKERFSLILESASTNQTSMYLCASSLSIGGGQPQHFGDGTRLSIL.

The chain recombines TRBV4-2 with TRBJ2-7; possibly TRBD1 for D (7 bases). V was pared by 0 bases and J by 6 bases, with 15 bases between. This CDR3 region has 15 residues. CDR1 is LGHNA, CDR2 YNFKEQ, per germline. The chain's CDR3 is CASSQERTQGGEQYF. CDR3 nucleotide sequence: TGTGCCAGCAGCCAAGAGAGGACCCAGGGGGGCGAGCAGTACTTC.

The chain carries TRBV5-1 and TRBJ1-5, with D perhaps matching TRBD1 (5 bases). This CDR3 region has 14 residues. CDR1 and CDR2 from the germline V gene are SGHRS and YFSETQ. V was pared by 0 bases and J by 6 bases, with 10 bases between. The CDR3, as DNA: TGCGCCAGCAGCTTGGGACAGCAGGGTCAGCCCCAGCATTTT. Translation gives CASSLGQQGQPQHF.

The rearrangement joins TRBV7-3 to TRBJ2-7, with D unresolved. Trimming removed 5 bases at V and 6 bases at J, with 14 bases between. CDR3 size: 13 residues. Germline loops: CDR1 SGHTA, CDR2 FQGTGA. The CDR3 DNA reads TGTGCCAGCAGCCTACCGGGTTTAGGCGAGCAGTACTTC. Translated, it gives CASSLPGLGEQYF.

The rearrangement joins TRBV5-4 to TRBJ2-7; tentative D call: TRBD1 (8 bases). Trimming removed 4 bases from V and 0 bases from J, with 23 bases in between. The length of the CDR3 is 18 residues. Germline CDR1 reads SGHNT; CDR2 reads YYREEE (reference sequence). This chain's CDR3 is CASSGRTGTTPSSYEQYF. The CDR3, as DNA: TGTGCCAGCAGCGGCCGGACAGGGACTACTCCGAGCTCCTACGAGCAGTACTTC.

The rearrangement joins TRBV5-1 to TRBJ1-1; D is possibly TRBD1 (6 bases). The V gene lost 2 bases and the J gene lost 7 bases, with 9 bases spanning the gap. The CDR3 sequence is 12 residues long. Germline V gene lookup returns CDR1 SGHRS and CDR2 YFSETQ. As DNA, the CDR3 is TGCGCCAGCAGCTTTGGGGGCTTTGAAGCTTTCTTT. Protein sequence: CASSFGGFEAFF.

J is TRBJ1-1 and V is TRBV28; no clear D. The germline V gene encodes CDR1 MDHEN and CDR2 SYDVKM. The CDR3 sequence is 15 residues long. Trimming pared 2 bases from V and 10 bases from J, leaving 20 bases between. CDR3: CASSLPTRLMVRAFF. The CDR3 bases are TGTGCCAGCAGTTTACCGACTCGATTGATGGTCAGAGCTTTCTTT.

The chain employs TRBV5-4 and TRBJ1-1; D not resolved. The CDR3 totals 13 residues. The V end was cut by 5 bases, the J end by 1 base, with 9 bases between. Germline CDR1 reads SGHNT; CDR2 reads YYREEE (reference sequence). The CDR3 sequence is CASSSTWNTEAFF. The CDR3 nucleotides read TGTGCCAGCAGTTCCACATGGAACACTGAAGCTTTCTTT.